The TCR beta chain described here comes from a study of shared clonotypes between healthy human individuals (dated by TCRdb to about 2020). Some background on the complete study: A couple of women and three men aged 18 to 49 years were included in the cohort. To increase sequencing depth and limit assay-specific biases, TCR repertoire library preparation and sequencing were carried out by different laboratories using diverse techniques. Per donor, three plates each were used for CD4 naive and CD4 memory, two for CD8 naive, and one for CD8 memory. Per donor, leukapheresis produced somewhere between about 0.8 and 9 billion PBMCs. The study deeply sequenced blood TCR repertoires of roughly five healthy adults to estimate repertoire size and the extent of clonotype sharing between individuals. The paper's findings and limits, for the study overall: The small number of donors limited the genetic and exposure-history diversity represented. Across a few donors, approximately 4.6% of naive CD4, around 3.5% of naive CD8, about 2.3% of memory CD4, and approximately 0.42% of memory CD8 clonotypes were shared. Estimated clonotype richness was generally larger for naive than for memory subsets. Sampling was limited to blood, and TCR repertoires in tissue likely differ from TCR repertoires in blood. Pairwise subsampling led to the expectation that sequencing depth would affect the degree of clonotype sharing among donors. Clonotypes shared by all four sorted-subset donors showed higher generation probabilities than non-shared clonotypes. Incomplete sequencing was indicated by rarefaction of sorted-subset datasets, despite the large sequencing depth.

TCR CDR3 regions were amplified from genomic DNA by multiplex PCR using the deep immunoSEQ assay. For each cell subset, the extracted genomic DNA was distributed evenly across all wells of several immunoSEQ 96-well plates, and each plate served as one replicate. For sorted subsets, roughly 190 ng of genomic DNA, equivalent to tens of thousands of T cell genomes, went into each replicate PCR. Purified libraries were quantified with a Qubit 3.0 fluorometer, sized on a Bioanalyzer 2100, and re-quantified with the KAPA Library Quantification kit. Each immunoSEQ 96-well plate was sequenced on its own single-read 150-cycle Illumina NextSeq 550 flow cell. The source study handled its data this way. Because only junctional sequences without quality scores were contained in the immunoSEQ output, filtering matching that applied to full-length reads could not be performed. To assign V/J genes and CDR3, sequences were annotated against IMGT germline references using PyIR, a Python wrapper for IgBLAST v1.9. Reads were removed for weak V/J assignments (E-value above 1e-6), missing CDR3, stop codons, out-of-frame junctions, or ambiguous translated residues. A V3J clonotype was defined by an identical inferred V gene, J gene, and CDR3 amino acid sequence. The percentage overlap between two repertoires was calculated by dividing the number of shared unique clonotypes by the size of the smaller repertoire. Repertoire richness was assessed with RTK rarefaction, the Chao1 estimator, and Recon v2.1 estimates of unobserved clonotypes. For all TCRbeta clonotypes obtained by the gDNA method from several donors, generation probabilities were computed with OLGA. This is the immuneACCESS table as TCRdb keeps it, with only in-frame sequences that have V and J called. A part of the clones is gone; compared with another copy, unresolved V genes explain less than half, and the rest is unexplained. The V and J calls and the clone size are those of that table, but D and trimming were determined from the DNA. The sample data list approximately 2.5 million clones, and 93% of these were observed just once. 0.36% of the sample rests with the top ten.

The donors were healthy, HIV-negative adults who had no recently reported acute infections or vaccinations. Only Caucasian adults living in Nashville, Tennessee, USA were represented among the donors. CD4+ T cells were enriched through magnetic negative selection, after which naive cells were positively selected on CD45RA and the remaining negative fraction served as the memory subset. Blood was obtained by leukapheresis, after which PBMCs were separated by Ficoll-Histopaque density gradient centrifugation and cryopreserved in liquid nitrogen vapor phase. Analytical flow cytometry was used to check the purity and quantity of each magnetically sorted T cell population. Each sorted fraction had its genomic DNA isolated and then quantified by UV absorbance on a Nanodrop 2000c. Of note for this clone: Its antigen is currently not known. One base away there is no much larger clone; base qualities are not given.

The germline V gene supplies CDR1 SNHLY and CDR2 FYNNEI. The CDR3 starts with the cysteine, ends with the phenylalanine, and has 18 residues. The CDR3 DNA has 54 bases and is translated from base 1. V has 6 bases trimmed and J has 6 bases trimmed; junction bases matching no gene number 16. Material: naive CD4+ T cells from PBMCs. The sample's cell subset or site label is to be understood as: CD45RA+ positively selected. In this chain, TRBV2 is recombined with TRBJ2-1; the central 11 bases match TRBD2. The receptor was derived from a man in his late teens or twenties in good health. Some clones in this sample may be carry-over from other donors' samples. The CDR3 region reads CASRETSGRIGIFNEQFF. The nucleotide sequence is TGTGCCAGCAGGGAAACTAGCGGGAGAATTGGCATCTTCAATGAGCAGTTCTTC.